This entry concerns a single T cell receptor (beta chain). Its antigen is as yet unknown. There are 16 residues in the CDR3. V was pared by 0 bases and J by 5 bases, with 4 bases of the junction left unmatched. The germline CDR1 and CDR2 sequences are MNHNY and SVGAGI (reference sequence). Sequenced by immunoSEQ multiplex PCR; TCRdb stores in-frame clones only, minus some. The sample contains around 120,000 clones, more than 70% of which appear only once. Separate from the approximately 700-subject first cohort was the roughly 120-subject validation cohort, to which the donors belonged. This specimen belongs to a study of cytomegalovirus exposure and HLA in healthy donors. Overall study findings and caveats: Specificity for CMV antigens was confirmed in vitro for a few of the CMV-associated chains.

The sequenced sample was PBMCs. This receptor was identified in a young man in good health and CMV-seronegative. The V gene is TRBV6-6, the J gene TRBJ2-2; 9 nucleotides line up with TRBD2. CDR3 residues: CASSYSAGGQTGELFF. CDR3 DNA sequence: TGTGCCAGCAGTTACTCCGCGGGGGGGCAAACCGGGGAGCTGTTTTTT.